This T cell receptor (beta chain) derives from a study of PD-1 blockade in classical Hodgkin lymphoma. CDR3 size: 15 residues. Germline V lookup: CDR1 SQVTM, CDR2 ANQGSEA. The junction had 12 bases not matched to a gene; V was cut back by 6 bases and J by 4 bases. Clones were sequenced by immunoSEQ multiplex PCR, and TCRdb holds only the in-frame ones, with some missing. The sample has about 23,000 clones; 90% are singletons. Specified time point: newly diagnosed, previously untreated cHL patient sample. Researchers report purifying CD4+ T cells from thawed PBMCs by magnetic negative selection. The sequenced sample was CD4+ T cells from blood. The chain employs TRBV29-1 and TRBJ1-5; 7 bases line up with TRBD1. This TCR derives from a human donor with classical Hodgkin lymphoma. The DNA of the CDR3 is TGCAGCGTCTCACAGGGGTTTTTGGGTAATCAGCCCCAGCATTTT. This gives the protein CSVSQGFLGNQPQHF.